This TCR beta chain was obtained from a study of neurological immune-mediated disorders. Overall study results and limits: Expansion of TCR clones was greatest in HTLV-1-associated myelopathy and smallest in multiple sclerosis, where it fell below that of healthy controls.

Using its own MiXCR run on the 5' RACE reads, TCRdb lists one record per CDR3 protein. The sample lists 71,000 or so distinct CDR3 sequences, roughly an eighth occurring once. Noted time point: longitudinal time-point 1 (baseline). In this sample, this clonotype turned up many times. Antigen: not known. The CDR3 length is 16 residues. The V gene lost 11 bases and the J gene lost 0 bases, with 19 bases spanning the gap. Germline values: CDR1 ENHRY, CDR2 SYGVKD. The material sequenced was PBMCs. The chain links TRBV10-3 to TRBJ1-4, with D uncertain. The sequence came from a female donor with HTLV-1-associated myelopathy (HAM/TSP). Here the CDR3 reads CAPPSDHLATNEKLFF. CDR3 nucleotide sequence: TGTGCCCCACCCTCGGACCATCTTGCAACTAATGAAAAACTGTTTTTT.